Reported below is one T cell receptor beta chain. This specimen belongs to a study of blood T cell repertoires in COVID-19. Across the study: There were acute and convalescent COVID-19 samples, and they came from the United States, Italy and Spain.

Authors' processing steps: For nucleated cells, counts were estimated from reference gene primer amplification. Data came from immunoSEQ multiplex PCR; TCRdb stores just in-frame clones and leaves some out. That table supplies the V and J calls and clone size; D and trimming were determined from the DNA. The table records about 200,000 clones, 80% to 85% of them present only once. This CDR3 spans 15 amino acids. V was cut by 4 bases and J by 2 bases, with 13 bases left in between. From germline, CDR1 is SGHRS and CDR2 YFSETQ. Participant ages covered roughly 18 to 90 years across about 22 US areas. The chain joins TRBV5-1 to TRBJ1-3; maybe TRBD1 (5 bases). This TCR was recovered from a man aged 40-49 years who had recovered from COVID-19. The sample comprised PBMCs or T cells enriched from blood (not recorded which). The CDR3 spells CASSPQTDPGNTIYF. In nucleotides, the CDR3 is TGCGCCAGCAGCCCCCAGACAGACCCTGGAAACACCATATATTTT. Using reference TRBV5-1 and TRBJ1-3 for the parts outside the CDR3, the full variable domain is KAGVTQTPRYLIKTRGQQVTLSCSPISGHRSVSWYQQTPGQGLQFLFEYFSETQRNKGNFPGRFSGRQFSNSRSEMNVSTLELGDSALYLCASSPQTDPGNTIYFGEGSWLTVV.